A selection of T cell receptor beta chains follows, all from one sample in a study of CD8 T cells in ankylosing spondylitis. Each CDR3 protein gets one entry after TCRdb re-called the 5' RACE reads with MiXCR. The sample records around 390,000 distinct CDR3 sequences, approximately 20% being singletons. The sequenced material came from blood, either unsorted or a sorted T cell fraction (not recorded which). Receptor source: a male donor with ankylosing spondylitis. Each CDR3 is given with its conserved first and last residue. A D gene is named only where the DNA matches it firmly. Size values are once, few and many counts, or a class for expanded clones, and some rows have none.

d_call j_call v_call clone_size cdr3_aa cdr3_nt
- TRBJ1-5 TRBV12-3/TRBV12-4 - CASTSGGARQPQHF TGTGCCAGCACTTCCGGGGGCGCGAGGCAGCCCCAGCATTTT
TRBD1 TRBJ2-7 TRBV2 - CASSLDRDSLYEQYF TGTGCCAGCAGCCTTGACCGGGACAGCCTTTACGAGCAGTACTTC
- TRBJ1-1 TRBV29-1 - CSVGEGFFTEAFF TGCAGCGTTGGGGAGGGTTTTTTCACTGAAGCTTTCTTT
- TRBJ1-1 TRBV29-1 - CSVLDGGNTEAFF TGCAGCGTTCTAGATGGGGGGAACACTGAAGCTTTCTTT
- TRBJ1-5 TRBV20-1 - CSAGRGNQPQHF TGCAGTGCGGGGAGAGGGAATCAGCCCCAGCATTTT
TRBD2 TRBJ2-1 TRBV4-3 - CASSPARGSVNEQFF TGCGCCAGCTCCCCAGCCCGCGGGAGTGTAAATGAGCAGTTCTTC
- TRBJ2-5 TRBV5-1 - CASSLAPPVETQYF TGCGCCAGCAGCTTGGCTCCCCCGGTAGAGACCCAGTACTTC
- TRBJ1-1 TRBV29-1 few CSVKVMNTEAFF TGCAGCGTTAAAGTCATGAACACTGAAGCTTTCTTT
TRBD2 TRBJ2-1 TRBV12-3/TRBV12-4 few CASRVSGRSDEQFF TGTGCCAGCAGGGTAAGCGGGAGGTCCGATGAGCAGTTCTTC
TRBD2 TRBJ2-1 TRBV12-3/TRBV12-4 - CASRRGSGRSSNEQFF TGTGCCAGCAGAAGAGGGAGCGGGAGATCCTCCAATGAGCAGTTCTTC
TRBD2 TRBJ2-3 TRBV2 - CASSLAGAADTQYF TGTGCCAGCAGTCTAGCGGGAGCGGCAGATACGCAGTATTTT
- TRBJ2-5 TRBV5-8 - CASSLEQGWETQYF TGTGCCAGCAGCTTGGAACAGGGATGGGAGACCCAGTACTTC
- TRBJ1-6 TRBV28 - CASSFENSPLHF TGTGCCAGCAGTTTTGAGAATTCACCCCTCCACTTT
TRBD2 TRBJ2-5 TRBV14 many CASSQPSGRETQYF TGTGCCAGCAGCCAACCTAGCGGGAGGGAGACCCAGTACTTC
TRBD1 TRBJ1-4 TRBV29-1 - CSVQGANEKLFF TGCAGCGTCCAGGGGGCTAATGAAAAACTGTTTTTT
- TRBJ2-7 TRBV5-1 - CASSWIVGAADEQYF TGCGCCAGCAGCTGGATCGTAGGGGCCGCGGACGAGCAGTACTTC
TRBD1 TRBJ2-7 TRBV7-9 - CASSSIRDSPYEQYF TGTGCCAGCAGCTCAATCCGGGACAGCCCCTACGAGCAGTACTTC
TRBD1 TRBJ2-7 TRBV5-1 - CASSWTGGNYEQYF TGCGCCAGCAGCTGGACAGGGGGCAACTACGAGCAGTACTTC
TRBD1 TRBJ1-2 TRBV20-1 many CSASSGQRAWYGYTF TGCAGTGCGAGCTCGGGACAGCGTGCGTGGTATGGCTACACCTTC
TRBD1 TRBJ2-1 TRBV9 once CASSAGSGQGIYLGYNEQFF TGTGCCAGCAGCGCTGGGTCGGGACAGGGAATCTATTTGGGATACAATGAGCAGTTCTTC
- TRBJ2-1 TRBV7-9 few CASSLAGDFYNEQFF TGTGCCAGCAGCTTAGCAGGGGATTTCTACAATGAGCAGTTCTTC
- TRBJ2-3 TRBV7-7 - CASSLDISDTQYF TGTGCCAGCAGCTTAGATATCTCAGATACGCAGTATTTT
- TRBJ1-4 TRBV12-3/TRBV12-4 few CASSLPGGVEKLFF TGTGCCAGCAGTTTACCGGGTGGGGTTGAAAAACTGTTTTTT
- TRBJ1-5 TRBV14 many CASSQNLDQPQHF TGTGCCAGCAGCCAAAACCTAGATCAGCCCCAGCATTTT
TRBD1 TRBJ1-3 TRBV20-1 - CSAHPRGPGNTIYF TGCAGTGCCCACCCCAGGGGGCCTGGAAACACCATATATTTT
TRBD1 TRBJ1-1 TRBV20-1 few CSARDSNTGGSGAFF TGCAGTGCTAGAGACTCAAATACAGGGGGTAGTGGAGCTTTCTTT
- TRBJ1-4 TRBV5-1 - CASSLPEGDATNEKLFF TGCGCCAGCAGCCTCCCGGAGGGGGATGCAACTAATGAAAAACTGTTTTTT
TRBD1 TRBJ2-5 TRBV5-1 - CASRPGTGSGQETQYF TGCGCCAGCAGGCCCGGGACAGGGAGTGGGCAAGAGACCCAGTACTTC
TRBD2 TRBJ2-1 TRBV9 - CASSVPGLAGGEQFF TGTGCCAGCAGCGTTCCGGGACTAGCGGGAGGTGAGCAGTTCTTC
TRBD1 TRBJ2-7 TRBV20-1 - CSAPAQGVREQYF TGCAGTGCTCCCGCCCAGGGGGTGCGCGAGCAGTACTTC
TRBD2 TRBJ2-1 TRBV20-1 - CSASYPNEPGLEYNEQFF TGCAGTGCTAGCTACCCAAATGAACCGGGACTAGAGTACAATGAGCAGTTCTTC
TRBD1 TRBJ2-5 TRBV5-1 - CASTGTGGETQYF TGCGCCAGCACCGGGACAGGGGGAGAGACCCAGTACTTC
- TRBJ2-3 TRBV7-2 - CASSLVGRTSTDTQYF TGTGCCAGCAGCTTAGTCGGCAGGACGAGCACAGATACGCAGTATTTT
TRBD2 TRBJ2-1 TRBV12-3/TRBV12-4 - CASSWGLAGGYIEQFF TGTGCCAGCAGCTGGGGACTAGCGGGAGGCTACATTGAGCAGTTCTTC
- TRBJ1-5 TRBV7-2 few CASSRDLPQPQHF TGTGCCAGCAGCCGGGACCTCCCTCAGCCCCAGCATTTT
TRBD1 TRBJ2-5 TRBV24-1 - CATSDRTGPTETQYF TGTGCCACCAGTGACAGGACAGGCCCGACCGAGACCCAGTACTTC
- TRBJ1-1 TRBV7-2 - CASSLVLSGVTEAFF TGTGCCAGCAGCTTAGTTTTGTCGGGCGTCACTGAAGCTTTCTTT
- TRBJ1-1 TRBV10-3 - CAIRNPATENTEAFF TGTGCCATCAGAAACCCCGCGACCGAGAACACTGAAGCTTTCTTT
- TRBJ2-7 TRBV2 - CASSQEGVLAYEQYF TGTGCCAGCAGTCAAGAGGGGGTACTAGCCTACGAGCAGTACTTC
- TRBJ2-3 TRBV5-1 many CASRGGEDTQYF TGCGCCAGCAGGGGGGGCGAAGATACGCAGTATTTT
TRBD2 TRBJ2-1 TRBV6-1 - CASRKTGLAGNEQFF TGTGCCAGCAGGAAGACAGGACTAGCGGGTAATGAGCAGTTCTTC
TRBD2 TRBJ2-7 TRBV19 few CASSSTGLALAYEQYF TGTGCCAGTAGTTCTACGGGACTAGCGCTTGCCTACGAGCAGTACTTC
- TRBJ2-7 TRBV12-3/TRBV12-4 - CASSLWERGYEQYF TGTGCCAGCAGTTTATGGGAGAGGGGCTACGAGCAGTACTTC
- TRBJ2-1 TRBV6-1 - CASTRMGGQSEQFF TGTGCCAGCACAAGGATGGGCGGGCAGTCTGAGCAGTTCTTC
- TRBJ2-3 TRBV29-1 few CSVEDQRASTDTQYF TGCAGCGTTGAAGATCAGCGGGCCAGCACAGATACGCAGTATTTT
- TRBJ1-3 TRBV29-1 - CSVGTTSGNTIYF TGCAGCGTGGGGACAACCTCTGGAAACACCATATATTTT
TRBD2 TRBJ2-5 TRBV5-1 few CASSLAGLAVETQYF TGCGCCAGCAGCTTGGCCGGACTAGCGGTAGAGACCCAGTACTTC
TRBD1 TRBJ1-2 TRBV12-3/TRBV12-4 - CASSLTGGSYGYTF TGTGCCAGCAGTTTAACAGGGGGCTCCTATGGCTACACCTTC